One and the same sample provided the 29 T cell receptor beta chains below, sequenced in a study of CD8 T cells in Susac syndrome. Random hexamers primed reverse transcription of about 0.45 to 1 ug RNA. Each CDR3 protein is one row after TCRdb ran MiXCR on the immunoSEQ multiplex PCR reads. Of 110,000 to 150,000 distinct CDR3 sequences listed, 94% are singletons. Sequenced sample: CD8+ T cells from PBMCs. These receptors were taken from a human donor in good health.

CDR3 in amino acids: CASTGSRELARGGDEQFF. The CDR3, as DNA: TGTGCCAGCACCGGATCGAGGGAACTAGCCCGAGGGGGCGATGAGCAGTTCTTC. The V and J genes are TRBV7-9 and TRBJ2-1; maybe TRBD1 (7 bases). V lost 7 bases, J lost 8 bases, and 30 bases lay in between. CDR1 is SEHNR and CDR2 is FQNEAQ in the germline V gene (reference sequence). The CDR3 contains 18 residues.

The CDR3 DNA follows: TGTGCCAGCGCCGTGTATAGCAATCAGCCCCAGCATTTT. Amino acid sequence: CASAVYSNQPQHF. The V gene is TRBV19, the J gene TRBJ1-5; no definite D call. Germline lookup yields CDR1 LNHDA and CDR2 SQIVND (reference sequence). CDR3 length: 13 residues. The V and J ends lost 9 bases and 0 bases respectively, with 9 bases between them.

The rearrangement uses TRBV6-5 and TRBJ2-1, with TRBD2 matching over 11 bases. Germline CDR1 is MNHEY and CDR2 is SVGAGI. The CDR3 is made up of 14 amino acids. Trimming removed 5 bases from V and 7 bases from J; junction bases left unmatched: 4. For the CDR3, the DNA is TGTGCCAGCAGTCCCAGGACTAGCGGGAATGAGCAGTTCTTC. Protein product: CASSPRTSGNEQFF.

CDR3 amino acids: CASSFEVATDTQYF. The CDR3 DNA follows: TGTGCCAGCAGTTTTGAGGTAGCAACAGATACGCAGTATTTT. This sequence joins TRBV27 and TRBJ2-3; D uncertain. Trimming shortened V by 3 bases and J by 3 bases, and 10 bases separated the two germline ends. CDR1 and CDR2 from the germline V gene are MNHEY and SMNVEV (reference sequence). The CDR3 extends over 14 amino acids.

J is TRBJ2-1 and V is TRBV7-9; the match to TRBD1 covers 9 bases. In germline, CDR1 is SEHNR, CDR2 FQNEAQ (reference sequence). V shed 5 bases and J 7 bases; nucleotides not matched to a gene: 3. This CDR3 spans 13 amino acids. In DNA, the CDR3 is TGTGCCAGCAGCGGGACAGGGACGAATGAGCAGTTCTTC. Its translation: CASSGTGTNEQFF.

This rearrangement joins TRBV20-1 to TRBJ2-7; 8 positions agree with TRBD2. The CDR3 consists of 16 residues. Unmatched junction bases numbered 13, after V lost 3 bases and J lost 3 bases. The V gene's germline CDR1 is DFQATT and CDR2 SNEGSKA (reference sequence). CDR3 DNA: TGCAGTGCTAGGGTGGGGCTAGCGGGTATAGGCTACGAGCAGTACTTC. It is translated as CSARVGLAGIGYEQYF.

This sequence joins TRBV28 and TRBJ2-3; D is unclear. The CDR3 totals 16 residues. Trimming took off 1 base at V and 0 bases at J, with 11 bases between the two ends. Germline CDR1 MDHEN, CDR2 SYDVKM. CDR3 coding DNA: TGTGCCAGCAGTTTATCAGGCGGAGCCAGCACAGATACGCAGTATTTT. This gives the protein CASSLSGGASTDTQYF. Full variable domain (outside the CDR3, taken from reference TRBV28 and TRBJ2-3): DVKVTQSSRYLVKRTGEKVFLECVQDMDHENMFWYRQDPGLGLRLIYFSYDVKMKEKGDIPEGYSVSREKKERFSLILESASTNQTSMYLCASSLSGGASTDTQYFGPGTRLTVL.

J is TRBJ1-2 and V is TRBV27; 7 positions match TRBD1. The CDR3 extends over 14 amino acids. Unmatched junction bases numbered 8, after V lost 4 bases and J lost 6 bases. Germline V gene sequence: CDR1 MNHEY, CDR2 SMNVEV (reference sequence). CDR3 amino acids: CASSYTGAPDGYTF. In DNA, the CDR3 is TGTGCCAGCAGTTATACAGGGGCCCCTGATGGCTACACCTTC.

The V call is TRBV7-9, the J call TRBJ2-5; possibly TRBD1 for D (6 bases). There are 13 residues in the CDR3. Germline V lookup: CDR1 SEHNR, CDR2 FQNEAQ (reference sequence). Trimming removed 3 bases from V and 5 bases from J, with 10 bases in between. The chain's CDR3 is CASSFRGDETQYF. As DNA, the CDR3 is TGTGCCAGCAGCTTCAGGGGAGATGAGACCCAGTACTTC.

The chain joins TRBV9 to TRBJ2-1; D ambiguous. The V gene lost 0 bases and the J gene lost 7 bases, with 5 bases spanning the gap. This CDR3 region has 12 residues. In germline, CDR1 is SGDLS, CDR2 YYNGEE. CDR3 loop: CASSVDWNEQFF. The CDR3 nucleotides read TGTGCCAGCAGCGTAGACTGGAATGAGCAGTTCTTC.

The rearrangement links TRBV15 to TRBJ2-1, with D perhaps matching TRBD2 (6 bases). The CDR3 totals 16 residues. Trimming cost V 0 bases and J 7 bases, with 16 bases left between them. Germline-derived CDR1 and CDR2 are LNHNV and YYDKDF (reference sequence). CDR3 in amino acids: CATSRDSGVSGNEQFF. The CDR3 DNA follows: TGTGCCACCAGCAGAGATTCGGGGGTTAGTGGGAATGAGCAGTTCTTC.

The CDR3 nucleotides read TGTGCCAGCAGCCAAGTCATCGCGGAATCCCTAGGCCCCTACAATGAGCAGTTCTTC. Its protein is CASSQVIAESLGPYNEQFF. The chain combines TRBV4-2 with TRBJ2-1; unclear D gene. Germline CDR1 is LGHNA and CDR2 is YNFKEQ. V was pared by 1 base and J by 2 bases, with 21 bases between. CDR3 length equals 19 residues.

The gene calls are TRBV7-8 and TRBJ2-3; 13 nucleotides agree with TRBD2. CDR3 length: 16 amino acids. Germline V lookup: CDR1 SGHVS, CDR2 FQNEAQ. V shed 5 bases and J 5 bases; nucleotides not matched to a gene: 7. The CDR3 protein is CASSARLAGGKDTQYF. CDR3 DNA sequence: TGTGCCAGCAGCGCCCGACTAGCGGGAGGAAAAGATACGCAGTATTTT.

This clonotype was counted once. The CDR3 DNA reads as TGTGCCAGCAGTCTTAAGGACAGGGCCCCGGTGGAGCCCCAGCATTTT. The encoded protein is CASSLKDRAPVEPQHF. V and J are TRBV9 and TRBJ1-5, with TRBD1 matching 8 bases. Germline lookup yields CDR1 SGDLS and CDR2 YYNGEE. Germline trimming cut 5 bases from V and 8 bases from J; bases unmatched to any gene: 15. The CDR3 runs 16 residues.

The CDR3 loop is CASSSLWGPTYEQFF. The CDR3 DNA sequence: TGTGCCAGCAGTTCCCTGTGGGGACCTACCTATGAGCAGTTCTTC. V and J are TRBV27 and TRBJ2-1; the D call may be TRBD1 or TRBD2 (5 bases each). The CDR3 loop spans 15 amino acids. Trimming removed 4 bases from V and 8 bases from J, with 18 bases in between. Germline CDR1 and CDR2: MNHEY and SMNVEV (reference sequence).

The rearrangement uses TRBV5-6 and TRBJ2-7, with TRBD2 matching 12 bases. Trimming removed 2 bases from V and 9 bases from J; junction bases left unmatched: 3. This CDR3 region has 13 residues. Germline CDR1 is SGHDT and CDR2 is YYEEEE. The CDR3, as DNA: TGTGCCAGCAGCTTCGAGACTAGCGGGAGGCAGTACTTC. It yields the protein CASSFETSGRQYF. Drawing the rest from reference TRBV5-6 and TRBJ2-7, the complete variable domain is DAGVTQSPTHLIKTRGQQVTLRCSPKSGHDTVSWYQQALGQGPQFIFQYYEEEERQRGNFPDRFSGHQFPNYSSELNVNALLLGDSALYLCASSFETSGRQYFGPGTRLTVT.

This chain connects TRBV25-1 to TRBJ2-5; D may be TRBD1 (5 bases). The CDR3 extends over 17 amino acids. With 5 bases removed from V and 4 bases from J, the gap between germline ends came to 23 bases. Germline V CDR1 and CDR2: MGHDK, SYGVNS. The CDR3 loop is CASSFRAPKHGAETQYF. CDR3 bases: TGTGCCAGCAGTTTCCGGGCTCCCAAACATGGGGCAGAGACCCAGTACTTC.

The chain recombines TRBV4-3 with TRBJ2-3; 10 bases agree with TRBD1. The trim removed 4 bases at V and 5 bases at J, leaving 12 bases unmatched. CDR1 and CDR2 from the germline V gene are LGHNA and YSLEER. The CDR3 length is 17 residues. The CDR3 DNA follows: TGCGCCAGCAGCCTCACAAGGGGACAGGGGTTTTTAGATACGCAGTATTTT. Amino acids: CASSLTRGQGFLDTQYF.

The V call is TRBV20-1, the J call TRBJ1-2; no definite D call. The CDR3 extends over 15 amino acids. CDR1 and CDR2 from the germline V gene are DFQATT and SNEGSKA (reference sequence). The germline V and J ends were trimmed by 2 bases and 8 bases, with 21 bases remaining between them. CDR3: CSARLSRAGSEGYTF. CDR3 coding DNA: TGCAGTGCTAGACTTAGTCGGGCGGGGTCTGAAGGCTACACCTTC.

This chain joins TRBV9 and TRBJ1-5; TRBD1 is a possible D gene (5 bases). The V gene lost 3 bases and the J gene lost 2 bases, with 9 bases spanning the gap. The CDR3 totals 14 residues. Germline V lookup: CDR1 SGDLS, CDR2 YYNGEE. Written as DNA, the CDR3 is TGTGCCAGCAGCGACGGGACGGGCAATCAGCCCCAGCATTTT. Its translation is CASSDGTGNQPQHF.

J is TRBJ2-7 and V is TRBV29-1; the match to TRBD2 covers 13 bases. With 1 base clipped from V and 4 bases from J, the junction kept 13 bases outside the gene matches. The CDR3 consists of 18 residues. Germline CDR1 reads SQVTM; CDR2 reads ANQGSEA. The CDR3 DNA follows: TGCAGCGTTGAAGGAGAAGGGCTCGGACTAGCGGGAGTGTACGAGCAGTACTTC. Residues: CSVEGEGLGLAGVYEQYF.

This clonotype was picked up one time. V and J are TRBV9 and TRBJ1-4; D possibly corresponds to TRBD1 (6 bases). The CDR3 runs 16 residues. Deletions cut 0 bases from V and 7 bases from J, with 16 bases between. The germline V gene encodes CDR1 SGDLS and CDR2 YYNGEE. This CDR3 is CASSVGTALGSEKLFF. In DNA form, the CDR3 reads TGTGCCAGCAGCGTAGGGACAGCGCTTGGGAGTGAAAAACTGTTTTTT.

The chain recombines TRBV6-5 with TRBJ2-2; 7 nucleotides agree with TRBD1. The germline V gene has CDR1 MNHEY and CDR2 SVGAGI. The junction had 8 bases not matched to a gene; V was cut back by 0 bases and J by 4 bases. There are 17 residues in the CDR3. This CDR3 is CASSYSAGGLSTGELFF. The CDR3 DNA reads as TGTGCCAGCAGTTACTCAGCAGGGGGTTTAAGCACCGGGGAGCTGTTTTTT.

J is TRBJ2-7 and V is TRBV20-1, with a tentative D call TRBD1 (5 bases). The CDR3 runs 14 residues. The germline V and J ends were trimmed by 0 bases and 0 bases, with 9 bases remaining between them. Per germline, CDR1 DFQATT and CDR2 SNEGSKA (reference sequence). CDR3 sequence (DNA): TGCAGTGCTAGAGATAGGGGCAGCTCCTACGAGCAGTACTTC. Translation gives CSARDRGSSYEQYF.

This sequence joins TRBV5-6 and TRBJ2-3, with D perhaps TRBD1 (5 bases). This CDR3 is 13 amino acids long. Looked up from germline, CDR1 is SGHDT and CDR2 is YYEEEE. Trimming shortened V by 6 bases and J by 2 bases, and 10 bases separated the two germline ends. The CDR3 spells CASNTDNTDTQYF. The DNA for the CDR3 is TGTGCCAGCAATACGGACAACACAGATACGCAGTATTTT. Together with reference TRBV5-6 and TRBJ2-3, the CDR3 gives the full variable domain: DAGVTQSPTHLIKTRGQQVTLRCSPKSGHDTVSWYQQALGQGPQFIFQYYEEEERQRGNFPDRFSGHQFPNYSSELNVNALLLGDSALYLCASNTDNTDTQYFGPGTRLTVL.

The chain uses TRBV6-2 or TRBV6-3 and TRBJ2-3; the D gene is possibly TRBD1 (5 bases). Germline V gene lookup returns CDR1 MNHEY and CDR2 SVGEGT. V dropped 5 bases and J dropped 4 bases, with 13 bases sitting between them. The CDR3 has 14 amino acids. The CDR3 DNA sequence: TGTGCCAGCAGTACTACCGACAGACCAGATACGCAGTATTTT. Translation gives CASSTTDRPDTQYF.

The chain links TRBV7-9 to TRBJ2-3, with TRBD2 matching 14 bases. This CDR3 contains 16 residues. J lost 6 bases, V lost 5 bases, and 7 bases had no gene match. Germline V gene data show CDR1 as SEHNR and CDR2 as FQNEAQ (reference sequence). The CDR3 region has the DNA TGTGCCAGCAGCGTTCCGGGACTAGCGGGAGTGGATACGCAGTATTTT. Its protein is CASSVPGLAGVDTQYF.

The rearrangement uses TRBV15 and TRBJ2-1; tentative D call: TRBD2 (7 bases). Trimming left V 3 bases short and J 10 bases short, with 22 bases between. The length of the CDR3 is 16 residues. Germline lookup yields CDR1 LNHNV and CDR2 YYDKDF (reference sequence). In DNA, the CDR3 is TGTGCCACCAGCAGCCAGAGGGGGGGCAAGCTGGGAGAGCAGTTCTTC. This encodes CATSSQRGGKLGEQFF.

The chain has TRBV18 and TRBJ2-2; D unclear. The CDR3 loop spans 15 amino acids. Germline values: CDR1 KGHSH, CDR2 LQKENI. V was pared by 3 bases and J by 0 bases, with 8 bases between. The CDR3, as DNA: TGTGCCAGCTCACCCAGTCGTCCGAACACCGGGGAGCTGTTTTTT. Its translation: CASSPSRPNTGELFF.